This T cell receptor beta chain originates from a study of blood T cell repertoires in COVID-19. Method: immunoSEQ multiplex PCR; TCRdb's copy keeps in-frame clones and lacks some. The sample lists 450,000 or so clones, 70% to 90% occurring once. Germline V CDR1 and CDR2: LNHDA, SQIVND (reference sequence). The CDR3 is 13 amino acids. Trimming took off 4 bases at V and 7 bases at J, with 14 bases between the two ends. The sequence was collected from a woman in her 40s with COVID-19, enrolled during active disease. The chain carries TRBV19 and TRBJ2-7, with a weak D call TRBD1 (6 bases). Sample: peripheral blood. The CDR3 is CASSTPQGREQYF. CDR3 bases: TGTGCCAGTAGTACCCCACAGGGAAGGGAGCAGTACTTC.